Listed here is a single TCR beta chain. Its antigen is undetermined. This CDR3 spans 15 amino acids. With 3 bases removed from V and 5 bases from J, the gap between germline ends came to 17 bases. Germline V gene sequence: CDR1 SGHTS, CDR2 YDEGEE. Sequencing was performed with immunoSEQ multiplex PCR; in TCRdb, only in-frame clones are kept and a portion is missing. The data show approximately 87,000 clones, 90% to 95% seen once. Autoimmune disease history or systemic immunosuppression disqualified patients. These data are taken from a study of OX40 agonist ivuxolimab in advanced cancers. Study observations and caveats: The study did not work out the antigen specificity of the expanded peripheral T cells. Doses of 0.1 to 3.0 mg/kg were accompanied by clonal expansion of CD4+ and CD8+ blood T cells by week 6.

The sequencing used CD4+ or CD8+ T cells sorted from blood, collected in a trial of the OX40 agonist ivuxolimab. This receptor was obtained from an adult with an advanced solid tumor such as melanoma, head and neck, liver or kidney cancer. This chain links TRBV5-8 with TRBJ2-5, with D possibly being TRBD1 (5 bases). DNA for the CDR3: TGTGCCAGCAGCTCCGGACGGCAGGGAAGGGAGACCCAGTACTTC. This translates into CASSSGRQGRETQYF.